This is a list of T cell receptor beta chains from one sample in a study of blood T cell repertoires in COVID-19. The protocol was immunoSEQ multiplex PCR, while the TCRdb copy is restricted to in-frame clones and leaves out a portion. The sample comprises about 49,000 clones, 85% to 90% of which are singletons, and around 2% rests with the top ten. Source material: peripheral blood. The receptors were sampled from an elderly woman with COVID-19, enrolled during active disease. The CDR3 runs from the conserved cysteine through the conserved F or W. Each record gives: J gene, V gene, clone size, D gene, CDR3 protein, CDR3 DNA. The D gene is left open where the match is weak. Rows give clone size only sometimes, using once, few, many, or a class for an expanded clone.

J gene: TRBJ2-5; V gene: TRBV5-1; clone size: -; D gene: TRBD1; CDR3 protein: CASSLGTGGLRETQYF; CDR3 DNA: TGCGCCAGCAGCTTGGGGACAGGGGGCTTGCGAGAGACCCAGTACTTC
J gene: TRBJ2-1; V gene: TRBV5-1; clone size: -; D gene: -; CDR3 protein: CASSLELREQFF; CDR3 DNA: TGCGCCAGCAGCTTGGAGTTGAGGGAGCAGTTCTTC
J gene: TRBJ1-1; V gene: TRBV5-1; clone size: -; D gene: -; CDR3 protein: CASSLDRSTPSAFF; CDR3 DNA: TGCGCCAGCAGCTTGGACAGGTCCACTCCCTCGGCTTTCTTT
J gene: TRBJ1-2; V gene: TRBV18; clone size: -; D gene: TRBD1; CDR3 protein: CASSPQGAKDYGYTF; CDR3 DNA: TGTGCCAGCTCACCACAGGGGGCGAAGGACTATGGCTACACCTTC
J gene: TRBJ2-3; V gene: TRBV19; clone size: -; D gene: TRBD1; CDR3 protein: CASSTKRQGRSTQYF; CDR3 DNA: TGTGCCAGTAGTACCAAAAGACAGGGGAGAAGCACGCAGTATTTT
J gene: TRBJ1-3; V gene: TRBV7-2; clone size: -; D gene: -; CDR3 protein: CASSYLSSGNTIYF; CDR3 DNA: TGTGCCAGCAGCTACCTGAGCTCTGGAAACACCATATATTTT
J gene: TRBJ2-3; V gene: TRBV24-1; clone size: -; D gene: -; CDR3 protein: CATSDGTPKLNTQYF; CDR3 DNA: TGTGCCACCAGTGATGGGACACCAAAACTAAATACGCAGTATTTT
J gene: TRBJ1-4; V gene: TRBV19; clone size: -; D gene: TRBD1; CDR3 protein: CASSIGGTGLKKLFF; CDR3 DNA: TGTGCCAGTAGTATAGGCGGGACAGGGTTGAAAAAACTGTTTTTT
J gene: TRBJ2-3; V gene: TRBV7-8; clone size: -; D gene: TRBD2; CDR3 protein: CASSSKSGGAGDTQYF; CDR3 DNA: TGTGCCAGCAGCTCGAAAAGCGGGGGGGCTGGAGATACGCAGTATTTT
J gene: TRBJ1-2; V gene: TRBV19; clone size: -; D gene: -; CDR3 protein: CASSTGRTQGYGYTF; CDR3 DNA: TGTGCCAGTAGTACCGGACGGACCCAGGGCTATGGCTACACCTTC
J gene: TRBJ2-1; V gene: TRBV4-1; clone size: -; D gene: -; CDR3 protein: CASSPTGLGANEQFF; CDR3 DNA: TGCGCCAGCAGCCCCACAGGGTTGGGTGCCAATGAGCAGTTCTTC
J gene: TRBJ1-3; V gene: TRBV7-9; clone size: once; D gene: TRBD1; CDR3 protein: CASRRGGAGNTIYF; CDR3 DNA: TGTGCCAGCAGAAGAGGGGGCGCGGGAAACACCATATATTTT
J gene: TRBJ2-1; V gene: TRBV5-1; clone size: -; D gene: TRBD2; CDR3 protein: CASSPPLAGALYNEQFF; CDR3 DNA: TGCGCCAGCAGCCCTCCCCTAGCGGGAGCTCTGTACAATGAGCAGTTCTTC
J gene: TRBJ2-6; V gene: TRBV5-1; clone size: -; D gene: TRBD1; CDR3 protein: CASSSGGTGANVLTF; CDR3 DNA: TGCGCCAGCAGCTCAGGGGGCACTGGGGCCAACGTCCTGACTTTC
J gene: TRBJ1-1; V gene: TRBV4-1; clone size: -; D gene: -; CDR3 protein: CASGRGRDTEAFF; CDR3 DNA: TGCGCCTCGGGGAGGGGAAGGGACACTGAAGCTTTCTTT
J gene: TRBJ2-2; V gene: TRBV18; clone size: -; D gene: TRBD1; CDR3 protein: CASSRVTGGTGELFF; CDR3 DNA: TGTGCCAGCTCACGCGTGACAGGGGGCACCGGGGAGCTGTTTTTT
J gene: TRBJ2-2; V gene: TRBV9; clone size: -; D gene: -; CDR3 protein: CASSGGDSGTGELFF; CDR3 DNA: TGTGCCAGCAGCGGTGGGGACAGCGGGACCGGGGAGCTGTTTTTT
J gene: TRBJ1-1; V gene: TRBV2; clone size: few; D gene: -; CDR3 protein: CASEAGRAFF; CDR3 DNA: TGTGCCAGCGAGGCGGGCAGAGCTTTCTTT
J gene: TRBJ1-6; V gene: TRBV4-1; clone size: -; D gene: TRBD1; CDR3 protein: CASSQGLRGRNSPLHF; CDR3 DNA: TGCGCCAGCAGCCAAGGTCTCAGGGGGCGGAATTCACCCCTCCACTTT
J gene: TRBJ2-7; V gene: TRBV11-2; clone size: -; D gene: -; CDR3 protein: CASSPGHSSYEQYF; CDR3 DNA: TGTGCCAGCAGCCCGGGACATTCTTCCTACGAGCAGTACTTC
J gene: TRBJ1-1; V gene: TRBV7-2; clone size: -; D gene: TRBD1; CDR3 protein: CASSLAPLTGLAEAFF; CDR3 DNA: TGTGCCAGCAGCTTAGCACCCCTGACAGGGCTGGCTGAAGCTTTCTTT
J gene: TRBJ2-7; V gene: TRBV2; clone size: -; D gene: TRBD2; CDR3 protein: CASKVTSGGQYEQYF; CDR3 DNA: TGTGCCAGCAAGGTGACTAGCGGGGGACAGTACGAGCAGTACTTC
J gene: TRBJ1-6; V gene: TRBV25-1; clone size: -; D gene: TRBD1; CDR3 protein: CASRRQGSSPLHF; CDR3 DNA: TGTGCCAGCAGGCGACAGGGTAGTTCACCCCTCCACTTT
J gene: TRBJ1-5; V gene: TRBV18; clone size: few; D gene: -; CDR3 protein: CASSPSSNQPQHF; CDR3 DNA: TGTGCCAGCTCACCGAGCAGCAATCAGCCCCAGCATTTT
J gene: TRBJ1-5; V gene: TRBV7-9; clone size: once; D gene: -; CDR3 protein: CASSLGRGEGQPQHF; CDR3 DNA: TGTGCCAGCAGCTTAGGTAGAGGGGAGGGACAGCCCCAGCATTTT
J gene: TRBJ1-3; V gene: TRBV28; clone size: -; D gene: -; CDR3 protein: CASTQLRVFGNTIYF; CDR3 DNA: TGTGCCAGCACCCAACTCAGGGTTTTCGGAAACACCATATATTTT
J gene: TRBJ2-7; V gene: TRBV4-1; clone size: -; D gene: TRBD2; CDR3 protein: CASSQFAGTSGVSYEQYF; CDR3 DNA: TGCGCCAGCAGCCAGTTCGCCGGGACTAGCGGGGTCTCCTACGAGCAGTACTTC
J gene: TRBJ1-1; V gene: TRBV7-2; clone size: -; D gene: TRBD1; CDR3 protein: CASSLGSRTGAEAFF; CDR3 DNA: TGTGCCAGCAGCTTAGGTTCCAGGACAGGAGCTGAAGCTTTCTTT
J gene: TRBJ1-2; V gene: TRBV6-5; clone size: few; D gene: TRBD1; CDR3 protein: CASFEGAALGYTF; CDR3 DNA: TGTGCCAGTTTCGAGGGGGCAGCCCTAGGCTACACCTTC
J gene: TRBJ1-1; V gene: TRBV20-1; clone size: -; D gene: -; CDR3 protein: CSFRQNTEAFF; CDR3 DNA: TGCAGCTTCAGACAGAACACTGAAGCTTTCTTT
J gene: TRBJ2-7; V gene: TRBV4-1; clone size: -; D gene: -; CDR3 protein: CASSPTLTDGYSYEQYF; CDR3 DNA: TGCGCCAGCAGCCCCACTTTGACCGACGGGTACTCCTACGAGCAGTACTTC
J gene: TRBJ2-7; V gene: TRBV5-1; clone size: -; D gene: -; CDR3 protein: CASSSSGASSYEQYF; CDR3 DNA: TGCGCCAGCAGTTCCTCAGGGGCAAGCTCCTACGAGCAGTACTTC
J gene: TRBJ1-2; V gene: TRBV6-2/TRBV6-3; clone size: -; D gene: -; CDR3 protein: CASSPRGGLNGYTF; CDR3 DNA: TGTGCCAGCAGTCCCCGGGGGGGTCTAAATGGCTACACCTTC
J gene: TRBJ2-7; V gene: TRBV27; clone size: once; D gene: TRBD1; CDR3 protein: CASGRTGAYEQYF; CDR3 DNA: TGTGCCAGCGGCCGGACAGGGGCTTACGAGCAGTACTTC
J gene: TRBJ1-5; V gene: TRBV18; clone size: -; D gene: TRBD1; CDR3 protein: CASSPTGTGYNQPQHF; CDR3 DNA: TGTGCCAGCTCACCGACCGGGACAGGGTACAATCAGCCCCAGCATTTT
J gene: TRBJ1-2; V gene: TRBV5-5; clone size: -; D gene: -; CDR3 protein: CASSPQITGFYGYTF; CDR3 DNA: TGTGCCAGCAGCCCGCAAATTACAGGGTTTTATGGCTACACCTTC
J gene: TRBJ1-2; V gene: TRBV2; clone size: -; D gene: -; CDR3 protein: CASIGAQGGYTF; CDR3 DNA: TGTGCCAGCATAGGGGCACAGGGTGGCTACACCTTC
J gene: TRBJ1-4; V gene: TRBV6-5; clone size: -; D gene: TRBD1; CDR3 protein: CASSTRTGGNEKLFF; CDR3 DNA: TGTGCCAGCTCTACCCGGACAGGGGGAAATGAAAAACTGTTTTTT
J gene: TRBJ2-5; V gene: TRBV11-2; clone size: -; D gene: -; CDR3 protein: CASSLRSAVGAQETQYF; CDR3 DNA: TGTGCCAGCAGCTTAAGATCGGCGGTTGGGGCCCAAGAGACCCAGTACTTC
J gene: TRBJ2-3; V gene: TRBV7-9; clone size: -; D gene: -; CDR3 protein: CASSLWRGLTDTQYF; CDR3 DNA: TGTGCCAGCAGCCTTTGGAGGGGGCTGACAGATACGCAGTATTTT
J gene: TRBJ1-5; V gene: TRBV30; clone size: -; D gene: -; CDR3 protein: CAWGVGGNQPQHF; CDR3 DNA: TGTGCCTGGGGCGTCGGGGGAAATCAGCCCCAGCATTTT
J gene: TRBJ1-2; V gene: TRBV21-1; clone size: few; D gene: -; CDR3 protein: CASSYVPPSRVSGYTF; CDR3 DNA: TGTGCCAGCAGCTATGTTCCCCCGTCCAGGGTGTCAGGCTACACCTTC
J gene: TRBJ1-4; V gene: TRBV19; clone size: once; D gene: -; CDR3 protein: CASSIVRATNEKLFF; CDR3 DNA: TGTGCCAGTAGTATAGTCAGGGCAACTAATGAAAAACTGTTTTTT
J gene: TRBJ1-4; V gene: TRBV27; clone size: -; D gene: -; CDR3 protein: CASSFLGSREKLFF; CDR3 DNA: TGTGCCAGCAGTTTTCTAGGGAGTAGGGAAAAACTGTTTTTT
J gene: TRBJ1-1; V gene: TRBV2; clone size: -; D gene: -; CDR3 protein: CASTRTVNTEAFF; CDR3 DNA: TGTGCCAGCACCAGGACAGTGAACACTGAAGCTTTCTTT
J gene: TRBJ2-1; V gene: TRBV11-2; clone size: -; D gene: TRBD2; CDR3 protein: CASTNLGLAGMGDEQFF; CDR3 DNA: TGTGCCAGCACCAATCTAGGATTAGCGGGGATGGGCGATGAGCAGTTCTTC
J gene: TRBJ2-2; V gene: TRBV11-1; clone size: -; D gene: TRBD2; CDR3 protein: CASSSHSGKNTGELFF; CDR3 DNA: TGTGCCAGCAGCTCCCATAGCGGGAAGAACACCGGGGAGCTGTTTTTT
J gene: TRBJ1-1; V gene: TRBV28; clone size: -; D gene: -; CDR3 protein: CASKTNLNTEAFF; CDR3 DNA: TGTGCCAGCAAAACAAATTTGAACACTGAAGCTTTCTTT